This entry lists 4 T cell receptor beta chains sequenced from one sample in a study of blood T cells in healthy people across ages. Primers used in a second PCR of roughly 7 to 12 cycles were a sample-barcoded 5' primer and a J-beta primer mix. MiXCR was run by TCRdb on the 5' RACE reads, yielding one entry per CDR3 protein. The sample lists around 1,800,000 distinct CDR3 sequences, about 39% occurring once. The sequencing sample was made of blood. The receptors come from a human donor in good health.

The chain employs TRBV5-6 and TRBJ2-5; a possible D gene is TRBD1 (5 bases). Germline lookup yields CDR1 SGHDT and CDR2 YYEEEE. The CDR3 has 16 amino acids. The V end was cut by 5 bases, the J end by 2 bases, with 19 bases between. DNA for the CDR3: TGTGCCAGCAGATTCCCCCGCAGCAGGGCGCAAGAGACCCAGTACTTC. As protein: CASRFPRSRAQETQYF.

The rearrangement joins TRBV29-1 to TRBJ1-2; no firm D call. CDR3 length: 13 residues. Trimming took 2 bases from V and 4 from J, leaving 11 bases between them. The germline V gene encodes CDR1 SQVTM and CDR2 ANQGSEA. The CDR3 nucleotides read TGCAGCGTTGAACCGGCCTTCGGCTATGGCTACACCTTC. This translates into CSVEPAFGYGYTF.

This sequence joins TRBV7-2 and TRBJ2-7; D might be TRBD2 (6 bases). This CDR3 has 17 residues. Germline V gene sequence: CDR1 SGHTA, CDR2 FQGNSA. The V end was cut by 5 bases, the J end by 0 bases, with 20 bases between. The CDR3 DNA is TGTGCCAGCAGCGACAGCCCTCTCGTGGGGGGCTCCTACGAGCAGTACTTC. Its protein is CASSDSPLVGGSYEQYF.

This chain uses TRBV20-1 with TRBJ2-5; the match to TRBD2 covers 8 bases. Germline assignment: CDR1 DFQATT and CDR2 SNEGSKA (reference sequence). V dropped 6 bases and J dropped 11; count of bases not matched to a gene: 17. The CDR3 runs 14 residues. CDR3 in amino acids: CSADRAGLGVEQYF. The CDR3 nucleotides read TGCAGTGCCGACCGGGCGGGACTAGGGGTTGAGCAGTACTTC.